This T cell receptor beta chain was sequenced for a study of T-cell reconstitution after alpha-beta-depleted transplantation in children. Whole-study findings and limits: Diversity and T-cell counts at one year after transplant derived mostly from new T cells. Approximately two months post-transplant, alpha-beta T cells reportedly originated from several hundred expanded graft clones. Surviving recipient T cells and thymic progenitors produced the high day-60 TCRbeta diversity seen in some patients.

A library of TCRbeta sequences, prepared with unique molecular identifiers, was generated. Using its own MiXCR run on the PCR reads, TCRdb lists one record per CDR3 protein. This table holds tens of thousands of distinct CDR3 sequences, around 5.9% found once. This CDR3 is built from 16 residues. Germline-derived CDR1 and CDR2 are MDHEN and SYDVKM. Trimming removed 3 bases at V and 1 base at J, with 13 bases between. This clonotype was counted ten times or more. The antigen is not known. The specimen comprised PBMCs, mostly from graft donor cells, sampled 60 days after TCRalphabeta/CD19-depleted stem cell transplant. The receptor was derived from a female patient aged 2-10 years who had a stem cell transplant for aplastic anemia, so the T cells may come from the graft donor. The V and J genes are TRBV28 and TRBJ2-4; a weak D match, TRBD2 (6 bases). Written as DNA, the CDR3 is TGTGCCAGCAGTTTGTCCGGAGGGGCCGCCAAAAACATTCAGTACTTC. Translation: CASSLSGGAAKNIQYF.